This is a list of T cell receptor beta chains from one sample in a study of CD8 T cells in Susac syndrome. TCRdb called the immunoSEQ multiplex PCR reads again in MiXCR, with one record for every CDR3 protein. The data hold around 130,000 distinct CDR3 sequences, with over 75% observed a single time. Sequencing input: CD8+ T cells from PBMCs. These receptors originate from a human donor with multiple sclerosis. Each CDR3 is given with its conserved first and last residue. Fields, in order: D gene, J gene, clone size, V gene, CDR3 DNA, CDR3 protein. The D gene is left open where the match is weak. Not all rows give a size; the values are once, few, many and, for expanded clones, a class.

d_call: -
j_call: TRBJ2-7
clone_size: -
v_call: TRBV12-3/TRBV12-4
cdr3_nt: TGTGCCAGCAGTCCCCAGGGGAGTGGCTCCTACGAGCAGTACTTC
cdr3_aa: CASSPQGSGSYEQYF

d_call: -
j_call: TRBJ2-7
clone_size: -
v_call: TRBV5-6
cdr3_nt: TGTGCCAGCAGCCCCGGCCCAGGTAGGGAGTACGAGCAGTACTTC
cdr3_aa: CASSPGPGREYEQYF

d_call: -
j_call: TRBJ2-1
clone_size: -
v_call: TRBV7-9
cdr3_nt: TGTGCCAGCAGTCAATCGGGTCGTAAGGGGTTCAATGAGCAGTTCTTC
cdr3_aa: CASSQSGRKGFNEQFF

d_call: -
j_call: TRBJ2-1
clone_size: -
v_call: TRBV27
cdr3_nt: TGTGCCAGCAGTTTGTACAGCTCCTACAATGAGCAGTTCTTC
cdr3_aa: CASSLYSSYNEQFF

d_call: -
j_call: TRBJ1-2
clone_size: -
v_call: TRBV6-6
cdr3_nt: TGTGCCAGCAGTTACTCCGACAGCAACTATGGCTACACCTTC
cdr3_aa: CASSYSDSNYGYTF

d_call: TRBD2
j_call: TRBJ2-1
clone_size: once
v_call: TRBV12-3/TRBV12-4
cdr3_nt: TGTGCCAGCAGTTTCGCTAGCGGACTCTCCAATGAGCAGTTCTTC
cdr3_aa: CASSFASGLSNEQFF

d_call: TRBD1
j_call: TRBJ2-3
clone_size: -
v_call: TRBV27
cdr3_nt: TGTGCCAGCAGTTTAATCGGGACAGGGGTTACAGATACGCAGTATTTT
cdr3_aa: CASSLIGTGVTDTQYF

d_call: -
j_call: TRBJ2-1
clone_size: -
v_call: TRBV21-1
cdr3_nt: TGTGCCAGCAGCATGGGACTAACCAGGGATAGGGAGCAGTTCTTC
cdr3_aa: CASSMGLTRDREQFF

d_call: -
j_call: TRBJ2-1
clone_size: -
v_call: TRBV29-1
cdr3_nt: TGCAGCGTTGAAGCTGGCAGGCGGGCTGCGTACAATGAGCAGTTCTTC
cdr3_aa: CSVEAGRRAAYNEQFF

d_call: -
j_call: TRBJ1-3
clone_size: once
v_call: TRBV7-9
cdr3_nt: TGTGCCAGCGGGGAGCAAGGAAACACCATATATTTT
cdr3_aa: CASGEQGNTIYF

d_call: -
j_call: TRBJ2-5
clone_size: -
v_call: TRBV4-1
cdr3_nt: TGCGCCAGCAGCCAAGACGTTGTAGAGGCCCAGTACTTC
cdr3_aa: CASSQDVVEAQYF

d_call: TRBD1
j_call: TRBJ1-2
clone_size: once
v_call: TRBV7-9
cdr3_nt: TGTGCCAGCAGCTTAGGGGACAGGGGGGTTCGCTACACCTTC
cdr3_aa: CASSLGDRGVRYTF

d_call: TRBD1
j_call: TRBJ1-2
clone_size: -
v_call: TRBV27
cdr3_nt: TGTGCCAGCAGTTCAGGGACAGAAGGCTACACCTTC
cdr3_aa: CASSSGTEGYTF

d_call: -
j_call: TRBJ1-4
clone_size: -
v_call: TRBV14
cdr3_nt: TGTGCCAGCAGCCAAGGCCTCCCCGCAACTAATGAAAAACTGTTTTTT
cdr3_aa: CASSQGLPATNEKLFF

d_call: -
j_call: TRBJ2-1
clone_size: few
v_call: TRBV5-4
cdr3_nt: TGTGCCAGCAGCTTGGTGGGACAATCCTACAATGAGCAGTTCTTC
cdr3_aa: CASSLVGQSYNEQFF

d_call: -
j_call: TRBJ1-2
clone_size: -
v_call: TRBV25-1
cdr3_nt: TGTGCCAGCAGTGATCAGGGGAGGAGTGGCTACACCTTC
cdr3_aa: CASSDQGRSGYTF

d_call: TRBD1
j_call: TRBJ1-1
clone_size: -
v_call: TRBV7-9
cdr3_nt: TGTGCCAGCAGCTTCGGTGGACAGGGGCCCACTGAAGCTTTCTTT
cdr3_aa: CASSFGGQGPTEAFF

d_call: -
j_call: TRBJ1-1
clone_size: -
v_call: TRBV5-1
cdr3_nt: TGCGCCAGCAGTAATTTTGGGTCAGGGCCAGAGTACACTGAAGCTTTCTTT
cdr3_aa: CASSNFGSGPEYTEAFF

d_call: TRBD2
j_call: TRBJ2-5
clone_size: -
v_call: TRBV7-2
cdr3_nt: TGTGCCAGCAGCAACCCGGGACTTCTTGGACTAGGGGCCCAGTACTTC
cdr3_aa: CASSNPGLLGLGAQYF

d_call: TRBD2
j_call: TRBJ2-5
clone_size: few
v_call: TRBV6-2/TRBV6-3
cdr3_nt: TGTGCCAGCCGACTTACTAGCGCCTGGGAGACCCAGTACTTC
cdr3_aa: CASRLTSAWETQYF

d_call: -
j_call: TRBJ2-1
clone_size: -
v_call: TRBV6-1
cdr3_nt: TGTGCCAGCAGTGAAATGGAGCCTTCGCACAATGAGCAGTTCTTC
cdr3_aa: CASSEMEPSHNEQFF

d_call: TRBD1
j_call: TRBJ2-5
clone_size: -
v_call: TRBV7-9
cdr3_nt: TGTGCCAGCAGCTTCCGGGACAGACAAGAGACCCAGTACTTC
cdr3_aa: CASSFRDRQETQYF

d_call: -
j_call: TRBJ2-1
clone_size: -
v_call: TRBV7-9
cdr3_nt: TGTGCCAGCAGCCCCTCACGGGGGCGCCACAGGGACAATGAGCAGTTCTTC
cdr3_aa: CASSPSRGRHRDNEQFF

d_call: TRBD1
j_call: TRBJ1-6
clone_size: -
v_call: TRBV30
cdr3_nt: TGTGCCTGGGGGACAGGAGGGAATTCACCCCTCCACTTT
cdr3_aa: CAWGTGGNSPLHF

d_call: -
j_call: TRBJ1-1
clone_size: -
v_call: TRBV30
cdr3_nt: TGTGCCTGGGATCAGGGGCGCACTGAAGCTTTCTTT
cdr3_aa: CAWDQGRTEAFF

d_call: TRBD1
j_call: TRBJ1-2
clone_size: -
v_call: TRBV7-9
cdr3_nt: TGTGCCAGCAGCGGGGGGACAGGGGTCGTATTTGGCTACACCTTC
cdr3_aa: CASSGGTGVVFGYTF

d_call: -
j_call: TRBJ1-1
clone_size: -
v_call: TRBV6-2/TRBV6-3
cdr3_nt: TGTGCCAGCAGTTGGGACGGAGAGAACACTGAAGCTTTCTTT
cdr3_aa: CASSWDGENTEAFF

d_call: -
j_call: TRBJ1-1
clone_size: once
v_call: TRBV25-1
cdr3_nt: TGTGCCAGCAGAGGACGGTCCCACGGTGAAGCTTTCTTT
cdr3_aa: CASRGRSHGEAFF

d_call: TRBD2
j_call: TRBJ2-7
clone_size: -
v_call: TRBV27
cdr3_nt: TGTGCCAGCAGTTTGGGAAAAGCGGGAAACTCCTACGAGCAGTACTTC
cdr3_aa: CASSLGKAGNSYEQYF

d_call: TRBD1
j_call: TRBJ1-1
clone_size: -
v_call: TRBV28
cdr3_nt: TGTGCCAGCAGTTTGGACCTTACAGGGGGAGGATTGAACACTGAAGCTTTCTTT
cdr3_aa: CASSLDLTGGGLNTEAFF

d_call: TRBD2
j_call: TRBJ2-5
clone_size: -
v_call: TRBV7-2
cdr3_nt: TGTGCCAGCAGCTTGACTAGCCGAGTCGGGGAGACCCAGTACTTC
cdr3_aa: CASSLTSRVGETQYF

d_call: -
j_call: TRBJ2-7
clone_size: -
v_call: TRBV4-1
cdr3_nt: TGCGCCAGCAGCCAAGAGAGGGGGGGCTACGAGCAGTACTTC
cdr3_aa: CASSQERGGYEQYF

d_call: -
j_call: TRBJ2-4
clone_size: -
v_call: TRBV4-3
cdr3_nt: TGCGCCAGCAGCCTGGACGCCCGGGGGATAGCCAAAAACATTCAGTACTTC
cdr3_aa: CASSLDARGIAKNIQYF